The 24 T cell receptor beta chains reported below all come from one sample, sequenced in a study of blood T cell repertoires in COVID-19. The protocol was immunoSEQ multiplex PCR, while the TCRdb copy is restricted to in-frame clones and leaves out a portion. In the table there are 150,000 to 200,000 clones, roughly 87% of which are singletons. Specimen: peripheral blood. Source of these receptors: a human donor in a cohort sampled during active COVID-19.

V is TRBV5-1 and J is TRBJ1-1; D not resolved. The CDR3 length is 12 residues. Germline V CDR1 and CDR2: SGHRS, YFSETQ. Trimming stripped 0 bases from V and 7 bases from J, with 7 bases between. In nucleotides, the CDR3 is TGCGCCAGCAGCTTGGGTGCCAGTGAAGCTTTCTTT. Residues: CASSLGASEAFF.

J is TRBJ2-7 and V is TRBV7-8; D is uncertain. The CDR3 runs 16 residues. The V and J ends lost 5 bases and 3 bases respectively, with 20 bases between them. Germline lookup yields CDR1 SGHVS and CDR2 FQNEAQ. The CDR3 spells CASSPKAGWMYYEQYF. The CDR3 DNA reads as TGTGCCAGCAGCCCGAAAGCCGGGTGGATGTACTACGAGCAGTACTTC.

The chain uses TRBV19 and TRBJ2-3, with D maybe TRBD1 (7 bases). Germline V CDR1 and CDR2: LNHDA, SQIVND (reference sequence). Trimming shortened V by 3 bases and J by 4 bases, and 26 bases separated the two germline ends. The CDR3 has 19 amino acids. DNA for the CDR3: TGTGCCAGTAGTATTATGCTTGGAGGGGGCGCGTCCCTACCAGATACGCAGTATTTT. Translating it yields CASSIMLGGGASLPDTQYF.

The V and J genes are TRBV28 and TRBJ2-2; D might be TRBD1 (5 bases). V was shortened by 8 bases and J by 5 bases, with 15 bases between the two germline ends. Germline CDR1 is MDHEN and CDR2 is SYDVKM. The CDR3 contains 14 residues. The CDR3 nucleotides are TGTGCCAGCGGGCCTCCAGGGAAAACCGGGGAGCTGTTTTTT. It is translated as CASGPPGKTGELFF.

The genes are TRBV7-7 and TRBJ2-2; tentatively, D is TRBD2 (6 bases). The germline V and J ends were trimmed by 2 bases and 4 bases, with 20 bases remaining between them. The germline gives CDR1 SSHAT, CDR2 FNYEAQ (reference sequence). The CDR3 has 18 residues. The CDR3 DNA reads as TGTGCCAGCAGCTTACGGGGCTCGGGGGATGGAGGCACCGGGGAGCTGTTTTTT. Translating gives CASSLRGSGDGGTGELFF.

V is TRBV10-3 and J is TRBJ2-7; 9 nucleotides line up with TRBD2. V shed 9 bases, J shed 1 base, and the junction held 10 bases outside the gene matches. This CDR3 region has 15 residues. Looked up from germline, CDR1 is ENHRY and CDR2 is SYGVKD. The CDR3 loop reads CAIATGGRESYEQYF. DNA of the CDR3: TGTGCCATTGCCACCGGCGGGAGGGAGTCCTACGAGCAGTACTTC.

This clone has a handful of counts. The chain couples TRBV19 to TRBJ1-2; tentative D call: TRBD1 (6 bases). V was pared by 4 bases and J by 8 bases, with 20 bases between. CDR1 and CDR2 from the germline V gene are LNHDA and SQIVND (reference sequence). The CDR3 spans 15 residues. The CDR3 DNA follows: TGTGCCAGTAGTACCCGGACGGCTACCAGGGGAGGCTACACCTTC. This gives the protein CASSTRTATRGGYTF. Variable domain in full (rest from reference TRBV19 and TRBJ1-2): DGGITQSPKYLFRKEGQNVTLSCEQNLNHDAMYWYRQDPGQGLRLIYYSQIVNDFQKGDIAEGYSVSREKKESFPLTVTSAQKNPTAFYLCASSTRTATRGGYTFGSGTRLTVV.

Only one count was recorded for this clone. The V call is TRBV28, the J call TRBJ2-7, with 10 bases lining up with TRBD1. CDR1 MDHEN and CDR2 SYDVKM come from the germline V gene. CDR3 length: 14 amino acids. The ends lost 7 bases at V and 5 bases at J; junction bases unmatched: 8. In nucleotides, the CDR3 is TGTGCCAGCATCCAGACAGGGGGCAGGAACGAGCAGTACTTC. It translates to CASIQTGGRNEQYF.

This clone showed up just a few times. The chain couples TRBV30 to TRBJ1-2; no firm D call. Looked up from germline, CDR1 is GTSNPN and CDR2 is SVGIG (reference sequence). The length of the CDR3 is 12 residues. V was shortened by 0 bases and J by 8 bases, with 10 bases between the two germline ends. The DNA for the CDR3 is TGTGCCTGGAGTGTACTAGGAGGGGGCTACACCTTC. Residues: CAWSVLGGGYTF.

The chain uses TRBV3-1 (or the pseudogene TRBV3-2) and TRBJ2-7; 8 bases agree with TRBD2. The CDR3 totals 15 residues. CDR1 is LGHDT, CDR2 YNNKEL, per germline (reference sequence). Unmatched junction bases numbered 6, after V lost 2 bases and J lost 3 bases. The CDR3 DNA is TGTGCCAGCAGCCAATCCGGGACTAGTAGCTACGAGCAGTACTTC. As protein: CASSQSGTSSYEQYF.

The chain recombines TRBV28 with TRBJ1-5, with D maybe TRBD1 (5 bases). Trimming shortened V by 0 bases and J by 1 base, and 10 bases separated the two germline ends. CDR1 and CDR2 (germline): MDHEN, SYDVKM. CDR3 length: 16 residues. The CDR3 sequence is CASSLWGRVSNQPQHF. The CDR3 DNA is TGTGCCAGCAGTTTATGGGGCAGGGTGAGCAATCAGCCCCAGCATTTT.

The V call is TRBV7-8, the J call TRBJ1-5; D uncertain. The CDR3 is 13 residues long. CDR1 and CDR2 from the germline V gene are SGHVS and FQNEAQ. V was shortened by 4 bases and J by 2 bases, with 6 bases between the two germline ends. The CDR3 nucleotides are TGTGCCAGCAGCTCGACACGCAATCAGCCCCAGCATTTT. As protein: CASSSTRNQPQHF.

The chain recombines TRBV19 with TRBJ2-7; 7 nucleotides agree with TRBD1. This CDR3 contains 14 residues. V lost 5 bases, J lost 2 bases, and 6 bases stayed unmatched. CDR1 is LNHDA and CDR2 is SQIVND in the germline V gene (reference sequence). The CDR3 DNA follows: TGTGCCAGTAGTTCGACAGGGACGACCTACGAGCAGTACTTC. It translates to CASSSTGTTYEQYF. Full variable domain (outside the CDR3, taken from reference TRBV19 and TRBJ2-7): DGGITQSPKYLFRKEGQNVTLSCEQNLNHDAMYWYRQDPGQGLRLIYYSQIVNDFQKGDIAEGYSVSREKKESFPLTVTSAQKNPTAFYLCASSSTGTTYEQYFGPGTRLTVT.

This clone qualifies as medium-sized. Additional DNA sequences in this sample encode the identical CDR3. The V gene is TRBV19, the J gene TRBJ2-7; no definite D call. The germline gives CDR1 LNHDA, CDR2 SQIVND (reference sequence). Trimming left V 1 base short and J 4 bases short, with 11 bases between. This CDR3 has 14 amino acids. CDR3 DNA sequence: TGTGCCAGTAGTATAGGGGCAGGAACTTACGAGCAGTACTTC. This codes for CASSIGAGTYEQYF.

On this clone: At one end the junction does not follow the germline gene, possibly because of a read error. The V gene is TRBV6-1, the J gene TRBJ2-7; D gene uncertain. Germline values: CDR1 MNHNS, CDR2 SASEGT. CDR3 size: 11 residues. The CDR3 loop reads CASSEISTISF. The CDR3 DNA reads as TGTGCCAGCAGTGAAATCAGTACCATCAGCTTC.

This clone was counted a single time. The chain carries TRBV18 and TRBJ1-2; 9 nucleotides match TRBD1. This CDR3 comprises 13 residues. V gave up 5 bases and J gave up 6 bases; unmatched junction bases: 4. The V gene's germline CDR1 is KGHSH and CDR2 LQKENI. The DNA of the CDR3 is TGTGCCAGCTCAGAGGGACAGGGCCATGGCTACACCTTC. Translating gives CASSEGQGHGYTF.

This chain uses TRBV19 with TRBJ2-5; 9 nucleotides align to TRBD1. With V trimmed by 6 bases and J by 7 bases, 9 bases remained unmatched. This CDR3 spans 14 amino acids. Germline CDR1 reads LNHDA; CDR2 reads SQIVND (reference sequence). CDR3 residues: CASSLTGGWWTQYF. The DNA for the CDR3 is TGTGCCAGTAGCCTGACAGGGGGATGGTGGACCCAGTACTTC. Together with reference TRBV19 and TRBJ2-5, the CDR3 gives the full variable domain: DGGITQSPKYLFRKEGQNVTLSCEQNLNHDAMYWYRQDPGQGLRLIYYSQIVNDFQKGDIAEGYSVSREKKESFPLTVTSAQKNPTAFYLCASSLTGGWWTQYFGPGTRLLVL.

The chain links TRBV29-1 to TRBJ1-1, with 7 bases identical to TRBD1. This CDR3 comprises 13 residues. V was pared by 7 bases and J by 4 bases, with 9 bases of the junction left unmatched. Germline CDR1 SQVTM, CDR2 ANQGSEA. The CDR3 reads CSGHRGGSTEAFF. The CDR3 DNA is TGCAGCGGCCACAGGGGTGGGAGCACTGAAGCTTTCTTT. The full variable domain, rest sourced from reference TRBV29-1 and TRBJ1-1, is SAVISQKPSRDICQRGTSLTIQCQVDSQVTMMFWYRQQPGQSLTLIATANQGSEATYESGFVIDKFPISRPNLTFSTLTVSNMSPEDSSIYLCSGHRGGSTEAFFGQGTRLTVV.

The CDR3 spells CASSLLASGPYEQYF. CDR3 bases: TGTGCCAGCAGCTTACTAGCTAGCGGTCCCTACGAGCAGTACTTC. The chain couples TRBV11-2 to TRBJ2-7; 7 nucleotides line up with TRBD2. Germline loops: CDR1 SGHAT, CDR2 FQNNGV. This CDR3 has 15 amino acids. V trimming: 2 bases; J trimming: 2 bases; junction bases outside the gene matches: 6.

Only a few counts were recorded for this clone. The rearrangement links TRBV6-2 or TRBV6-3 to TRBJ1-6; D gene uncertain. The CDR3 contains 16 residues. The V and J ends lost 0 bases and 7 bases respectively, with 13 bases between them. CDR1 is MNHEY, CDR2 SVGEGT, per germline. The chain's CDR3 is CASSYSRAYPNSPLHF. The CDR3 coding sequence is TGTGCCAGCAGTTACTCTCGTGCGTACCCGAATTCACCCCTCCACTTT.

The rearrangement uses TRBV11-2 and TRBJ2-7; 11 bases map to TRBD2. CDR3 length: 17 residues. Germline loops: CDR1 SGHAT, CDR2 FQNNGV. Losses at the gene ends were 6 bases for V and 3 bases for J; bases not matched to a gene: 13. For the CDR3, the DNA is TGTGCCAGCAGTCCAATGACCTCGGGACTAGCGGTCTACGAGCAGTACTTC. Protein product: CASSPMTSGLAVYEQYF.

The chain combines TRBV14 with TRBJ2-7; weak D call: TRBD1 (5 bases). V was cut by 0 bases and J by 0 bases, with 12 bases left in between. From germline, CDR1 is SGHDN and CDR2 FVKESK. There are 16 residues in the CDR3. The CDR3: CASSQDGWGLSYEQYF. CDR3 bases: TGTGCCAGCAGCCAAGATGGCTGGGGCCTCTCCTACGAGCAGTACTTC.

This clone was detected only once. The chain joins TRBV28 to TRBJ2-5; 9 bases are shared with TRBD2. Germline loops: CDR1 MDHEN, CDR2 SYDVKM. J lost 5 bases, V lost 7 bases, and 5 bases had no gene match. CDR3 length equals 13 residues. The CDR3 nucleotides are TGTGCCAGCACCAAGCGGGAGGAGGAGACCCAGTACTTC. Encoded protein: CASTKREEETQYF.

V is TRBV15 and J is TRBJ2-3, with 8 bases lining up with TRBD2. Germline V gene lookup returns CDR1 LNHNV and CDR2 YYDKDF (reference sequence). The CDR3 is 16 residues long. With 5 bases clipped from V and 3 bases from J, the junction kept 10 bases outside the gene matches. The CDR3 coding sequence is TGTGCCACCAGCCCCCTGCGGGAGGTTCGGACAGATACGCAGTATTTT. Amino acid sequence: CATSPLREVRTDTQYF.